This TCR beta chain was recorded in a study of cytomegalovirus exposure and HLA in healthy donors. A multiplex PCR was run with 60 Vbeta primers and 13 Jbeta primers. Produced via immunoSEQ multiplex PCR; TCRdb's table is partial and in-frame only. The table lists tens of thousands of clones, 70% to 80% of them singletons. From germline, CDR1 is ENHRY and CDR2 SYGVKD. The CDR3 has 13 amino acids. The V segment lost 6 bases and the J segment 8 bases; nucleotides outside the gene matches: 5. Sample: PBMCs. The rearrangement links TRBV10-3 to TRBJ1-4; 8 nucleotides line up with TRBD1. The TCR sequence derives from a woman in her forties or fifties in good health and CMV-seropositive. The CDR3 nucleotides are TGTGCCATCAGGGAGGACAGGGAAGAAAAACTGTTTTTT. As protein: CAIREDREEKLFF.